Following are 25 T cell receptor beta chains from one sample sequenced in a study of blood T cell repertoires in COVID-19. Profiling relied on immunoSEQ multiplex PCR, and the TCRdb table lists in-frame clones only, not all of them. The sample lists approximately 97,000 clones, 80% to 90% occurring once. The specimen sequenced was peripheral blood. Every receptor here comes from a man aged 45-65 years with COVID-19, enrolled during active disease.

The chain employs TRBV5-1 and TRBJ1-4, with 9 bases matching TRBD1. J was trimmed by 0 bases and V by 9 bases; bases with no gene match: 3. Germline CDR1 SGHRS, CDR2 YFSETQ. This CDR3 comprises 14 residues. As DNA, the CDR3 is TGCGCCACCCGACAGGGGGCAACTAATGAAAAACTGTTTTTT. It specifies CATRQGATNEKLFF.

The V gene is TRBV24-1, the J gene TRBJ2-3; D may be TRBD2 (7 bases). Between the trimmed V and J ends, which lost 0 bases and 1 base, there was a span of 19 bases. CDR3 length equals 19 residues. CDR1 is KGHDR, CDR2 SFDVKD, per germline. The DNA of the CDR3 is TGTGCCACCAGTGATTTGCCGGGGGCTAGCGGCCCTGGCACAGATACGCAGTATTTT. It specifies CATSDLPGASGPGTDTQYF.

The V call is TRBV28, the J call TRBJ2-7; D gene unclear. Trimming shortened V by 6 bases and J by 1 base, and 10 bases separated the two germline ends. Germline V lookup: CDR1 MDHEN, CDR2 SYDVKM. CDR3 length equals 13 residues. The CDR3 protein is CASSARRSYEQYF. The CDR3 nucleotides read TGTGCCAGCAGCGCCAGGCGTTCCTACGAGCAGTACTTC.

The CDR3, as DNA: TGCGCCAGCAGCCAAGATAGGACTAGAACCTACGAGCAGTACTTC. Translating it yields CASSQDRTRTYEQYF. The genes are TRBV4-3 and TRBJ2-7; TRBD2 matches 7 bases. The CDR3 spans 15 residues. Per the germline V gene, CDR1 is LGHNA and CDR2 is YSLEER. J lost 2 bases, V lost 0 bases, and 4 bases had no gene match.

This clone was detected only once. V is TRBV6-5 and J is TRBJ1-2, with unresolved D. Germline V CDR1 and CDR2: MNHEY, SVGAGI. With 2 bases removed from V and 4 bases from J, the gap between germline ends came to 11 bases. CDR3 size: 14 residues. CDR3 nucleotide sequence: TGTGCCAGCAGTTACACCGGGAATTCCTATGGCTACACCTTC. Amino acid sequence: CASSYTGNSYGYTF.

As DNA, the CDR3 is TGTGCCATCAGTGACCAGGGGTATGAGCAGTTCTTC. Its protein product is CAISDQGYEQFF. The chain employs TRBV10-3 and TRBJ2-1, with a possible D match to TRBD1 (6 bases). Germline CDR1 is ENHRY and CDR2 is SYGVKD. The CDR3 length is 12 residues. Between the trimmed V and J ends, which lost 3 bases and 8 bases, there was a span of 8 bases.

The rearrangement links TRBV4-2 to TRBJ2-4; TRBD2 matches at 10 bases. Germline V lookup: CDR1 LGHNA, CDR2 YNFKEQ. CDR3 length: 18 residues. J gave up 0 bases and V 4 bases, and 9 bases lay outside the gene matches. CDR3 residues: CASSPELSGGAAKNIQYF. The CDR3 nucleotides read TGTGCCAGCAGCCCCGAGTTGAGCGGGGGGGCAGCCAAAAACATTCAGTACTTC.

The gene calls are TRBV7-3 and TRBJ2-5; D uncertain. V shed 3 bases and J shed 3 bases, with 8 bases lying between them. The CDR3 is 13 residues long. Germline V gives CDR1 SGHTA, CDR2 FQGTGA. For the CDR3, the DNA is TGTGCCAGCAGCTTTTCTCAGAAAGAGACCCAGTACTTC. Translated, it gives CASSFSQKETQYF.

V and J are TRBV28 and TRBJ1-5; possible D gene TRBD1, 6 bases. The CDR3 runs to 15 residues. The ends were cut back, 6 bases at V and 4 bases at J, with 16 bases in the middle. Germline loops: CDR1 MDHEN, CDR2 SYDVKM. For the CDR3, the DNA is TGTGCCAGCAGCCTCGGGACAAGGGAAAATCAGCCCCAGCATTTT. Encoded protein: CASSLGTRENQPQHF.

V usage is TRBV5-1 and J usage is TRBJ1-1; D perhaps matches TRBD1 (6 bases). This CDR3 has 20 residues. Looked up from germline, CDR1 is SGHRS and CDR2 is YFSETQ. The ends were cut back, 4 bases at V and 1 base at J, with 29 bases in the middle. The CDR3 sequence: CASSPNRWGGDLTSNTEAFF. As DNA, the CDR3 is TGCGCCAGCAGCCCAAACAGGTGGGGGGGCGACCTCACCTCGAACACTGAAGCTTTCTTT.

The chain is built from TRBV25-1 and TRBJ1-2; tentative D call: TRBD1 (5 bases). Germline assignment: CDR1 MGHDK and CDR2 SYGVNS. The CDR3 has 14 amino acids. The V end lost 2 bases, the J end lost 1 base, and 8 bases lay between the germline ends. The CDR3 loop reads CASSEPGFNYGYTF. As DNA, the CDR3 is TGTGCCAGCAGTGAACCAGGGTTTAACTATGGCTACACCTTC.

The V and J genes are TRBV13 and TRBJ2-3; 14 bases line up with TRBD2. Losses at the gene ends were 5 bases for V and 6 bases for J; bases not matched to a gene: 4. The CDR3 is 15 amino acids. Germline CDR1 reads PRHDT; CDR2 reads FYEKMQ (reference sequence). The CDR3 spells CASSVGTSGGDTQYF. The CDR3 nucleotides are TGTGCCAGCAGCGTCGGGACTAGCGGGGGCGATACGCAGTATTTT. The variable domain in full, with the rest retrieved from reference TRBV13 and TRBJ2-3, is AAGVIQSPRHLIKEKRETATLKCYPIPRHDTVYWYQQGPGQDPQFLISFYEKMQSDKGSIPDRFSAQQFSDYHSELNMSSLELGDSALYFCASSVGTSGGDTQYFGPGTRLTVL.

Worth noting for this clone: This may come from a read error, since a much larger clone is one base off. The V and J genes are TRBV5-6 and TRBJ2-2; a weak D match, TRBD2 (6 bases). The germline CDR1 and CDR2 sequences are SGHDT and YYEEEE. The CDR3 is 14 amino acids. Between the trimmed V and J ends, which lost 4 bases and 1 base, there was a span of 8 bases. The CDR3 loop reads CASSPGLNTGELFF. The CDR3 nucleotides are TGTGCCAGCAGCCCGGGACTGAACACCGGGGAGCTGTTTTTT.

The CDR3 DNA sequence: TGCAGCACCAGGGGAATTGAAGCTTTCTTT. Its protein product is CSTRGIEAFF. The rearrangement uses TRBV29-1 and TRBJ1-1; a possible D gene is TRBD1 (6 bases). Trimming pared 8 bases from V and 7 bases from J, leaving 11 bases between. The CDR3 has 10 amino acids. Germline CDR1 SQVTM, CDR2 ANQGSEA.

The chain links TRBV7-2 to TRBJ1-6; D is unclear. The CDR3 is 14 residues long. Germline V lookup: CDR1 SGHTA, CDR2 FQGNSA. Trimming shortened V by 2 bases and J by 9 bases, and 11 bases separated the two germline ends. CDR3: CASSLSYEGSPLHF. The CDR3 DNA is TGTGCCAGCAGCTTAAGTTATGAGGGTTCACCCCTCCACTTT.

A few counts support this clone. V usage is TRBV7-9 and J usage is TRBJ1-1; unclear D gene. The CDR3 runs to 15 residues. In germline, CDR1 is SEHNR, CDR2 FQNEAQ (reference sequence). V was cut by 0 bases and J by 0 bases, with 8 bases left in between. CDR3 sequence: CASSLATGLNTEAFF. Written as DNA, the CDR3 is TGTGCCAGCAGCTTAGCGACCGGGTTGAACACTGAAGCTTTCTTT.

This clone occurred once. The V call is TRBV3-1 (or the pseudogene TRBV3-2), the J call TRBJ1-2; weak D call: TRBD1 (5 bases). Germline assignment: CDR1 LGHDT and CDR2 YNNKEL (reference sequence). V dropped 4 bases and J dropped 0 bases, with 12 bases sitting between them. This CDR3 spans 15 amino acids. The DNA for the CDR3 is TGTGCCAGCAGCCGAAGCGGGGGACCTAACTATGGCTACACCTTC. Amino acids: CASSRSGGPNYGYTF.

The rearrangement joins TRBV7-2 to TRBJ1-1; a weak D match, TRBD1 (5 bases). CDR3 size: 13 residues. Germline V CDR1 and CDR2: SGHTA, FQGNSA. Trimming took off 1 base at V and 7 bases at J, with 10 bases between the two ends. The CDR3 protein is CASSLVGQGEAFF. The CDR3 DNA is TGTGCCAGCAGCTTAGTGGGGCAGGGTGAAGCTTTCTTT.

This chain uses TRBV27 with TRBJ1-2, with D possibly TRBD1 on 5 matching bases. Trimming took off 1 base at V and 4 bases at J, with 7 bases between the two ends. The CDR3 extends over 13 amino acids. The V gene's germline CDR1 is MNHEY and CDR2 SMNVEV (reference sequence). CDR3 bases: TGTGCCAGCAGTTTATTAGGGGCCTATGGCTACACCTTC. Amino acids: CASSLLGAYGYTF.

The chain combines TRBV4-1 with TRBJ1-2; TRBD1 aligns across 9 bases. The germline V gene encodes CDR1 MGHRA and CDR2 YSYEKL. This CDR3 is built from 16 residues. V shed 4 bases, J shed 6 bases, and the junction held 12 bases outside the gene matches. CDR3 amino acids: CASSRAGTGSFDGYTF. In nucleotides, the CDR3 is TGCGCCAGCAGCCGGGCCGGGACAGGGTCCTTTGATGGCTACACCTTC.

This clone was seen just once. The chain employs TRBV6-1 and TRBJ1-5, with D uncertain. The germline V gene has CDR1 MNHNS and CDR2 SASEGT. The CDR3 has 15 residues. Trimming shortened V by 3 bases and J by 1 base, and 10 bases separated the two germline ends. The CDR3 protein is CASSDWQASNQPQHF. DNA of the CDR3: TGTGCCAGCAGTGATTGGCAGGCGAGCAATCAGCCCCAGCATTTT.

About this clone: One end of the junction is discordant with germline, which a read error may explain. The gene calls are TRBV7-7 and TRBJ1-5; unclear D gene. CDR1 SSHAT and CDR2 FNYEAQ come from the germline V gene (reference sequence). The CDR3 spans 13 residues. CDR3 sequence (DNA): TGTGCTAGCAGCTTGACAACTAATCAGCCCCAGCATTTT. Amino acids: CASSLTTNQPQHF.

This clone was seen a handful of times. The rearrangement links TRBV5-5 to TRBJ2-7; D uncertain. The CDR3 runs to 13 residues. V was pared by 0 bases and J by 3 bases, with 7 bases between. The V gene's germline CDR1 is SGHKS and CDR2 YYEKEE (reference sequence). CDR3 protein: CASSLDRSYEQYF. The CDR3 DNA reads as TGTGCCAGCAGCTTGGATAGGAGCTACGAGCAGTACTTC.

The CDR3: CATSRPDRGRGGRGYTF. The DNA for the CDR3 is TGTGCCACCAGCCGACCGGACAGGGGGAGGGGTGGTCGGGGCTACACCTTC. This chain uses TRBV15 with TRBJ1-2, with 10 bases matching TRBD1. This CDR3 contains 17 residues. Germline loops: CDR1 LNHNV, CDR2 YYDKDF (reference sequence). The trim removed 5 bases at V and 8 bases at J, leaving 17 bases unmatched.

This sequence joins TRBV27 and TRBJ1-3; perhaps TRBD1 as D (6 bases). The germline gives CDR1 MNHEY, CDR2 SMNVEV (reference sequence). The germline V and J ends were trimmed by 5 bases and 3 bases, with 11 bases remaining between them. CDR3 length equals 14 residues. The CDR3 protein is CASSARGGGNTIYF. As DNA, the CDR3 is TGTGCCAGCAGTGCCAGGGGTGGTGGAAACACCATATATTTT.